The next 16 T cell receptor beta chains were all read from a single sample in a study of graft-versus-host responses after intestinal transplantation. The repertoire was sequenced with immunoSEQ multiplex PCR; TCRdb's copy has only in-frame clones and lacks some. The table has some 45,000 clones, approximately 94% seen once. Specimen: PBMCs, collected approximately 340 days after intestinal transplant. These receptors originate from a human patient who received an intestinal transplant, so some T cells may come from the graft donor.

This clone is a singleton in its sample. V and J are TRBV6-5 and TRBJ1-3; D uncertain. Trimming took off 2 bases at V and 4 bases at J, with 9 bases between the two ends. The CDR3 consists of 14 residues. CDR1 is MNHEY and CDR2 is SVGAGI in the germline V gene. In DNA, the CDR3 is TGTGCCAGCAGTTACGAGGGCGGCGGAAACACCATATATTTT. It encodes CASSYEGGGNTIYF.

The rearrangement links TRBV5-5 to TRBJ1-4; D is perhaps TRBD1 (5 bases). The length of the CDR3 is 15 residues. Germline assignment: CDR1 SGHKS and CDR2 YYEKEE (reference sequence). Trimming left V 0 bases short and J 5 bases short, with 11 bases between. CDR3 coding DNA: TGTGCCAGCAGCTTGGTCGACAGACTGAATGAAAAACTGTTTTTT. As protein: CASSLVDRLNEKLFF.

The chain carries TRBV2 and TRBJ1-1; D not certain. V lost 6 bases, J lost 2 bases, and 4 bases lay in between. CDR3 length: 11 residues. CDR1 is SNHLY, CDR2 FYNNEI, per germline. CDR3 DNA: TGTGCCAGCAGGTACAACACTGAAGCTTTCTTT. It is translated as CASRYNTEAFF.

J is TRBJ1-6 and V is TRBV9, with D perhaps TRBD1 (5 bases). Per germline, CDR1 SGDLS and CDR2 YYNGEE. The CDR3 totals 17 residues. Trimming took 0 bases from V and 4 from J, leaving 14 bases between them. This chain's CDR3 is CASSVVSEGPYNSPLHF. The CDR3 DNA sequence: TGTGCCAGCAGCGTAGTTTCTGAGGGACCTTATAATTCACCCCTCCACTTT.

The CDR3 nucleotides read TGTGCCAGTAGTATCCTTCCCCCGGCAAGTAGCAATCAGCCCCAGCATTTT. Protein product: CASSILPPASSNQPQHF. The chain combines TRBV19 with TRBJ1-5; D gene unclear. The germline CDR1 and CDR2 sequences are LNHDA and SQIVND (reference sequence). Trimming took off 3 bases at V and 0 bases at J, with 15 bases between the two ends. There are 17 residues in the CDR3.

The chain has TRBV22-1 and TRBJ1-6. TRBV22-1 is a documented pseudogene. This CDR3 contains 19 residues. Here the CDR3 reads CPGSVPLLEVSSYNSPLHF. Written as DNA, the CDR3 is TGTCCTGGGAGCGTTCCATTATTAGAGGTTAGCTCCTATAATTCACCCCTCCACTTT.

The table lists this clone with a count of one. This chain joins TRBV6-5 and TRBJ1-4; maybe TRBD1 (5 bases). The V end was cut by 6 bases, the J end by 5 bases, with 16 bases between. The CDR3 sequence is 15 residues long. The germline V gene has CDR1 MNHEY and CDR2 SVGAGI. As DNA, the CDR3 is TGTGCCAGCAGAAAAGATAGCGGGGGGAATGAAAAACTGTTTTTT. As protein: CASRKDSGGNEKLFF.

A single count supports this clone. Other DNA sequences within the sample encode an identical CDR3. The chain carries TRBV18 and TRBJ2-1; TRBD2 agrees at 12 bases. With V trimmed by 2 bases and J by 8 bases, 7 bases remained unmatched. Germline V lookup: CDR1 KGHSH, CDR2 LQKENI. The CDR3 is made up of 16 amino acids. This chain's CDR3 is CASSPRLAGVSHEQFF. The CDR3 DNA sequence: TGTGCCAGCTCACCAAGACTAGCGGGAGTTTCCCATGAGCAGTTCTTC.

The chain has TRBV19 and TRBJ1-4; D is unclear. The V end lost 2 bases, the J end lost 9 bases, and 16 bases lay between the germline ends. Germline-derived CDR1 and CDR2 are LNHDA and SQIVND (reference sequence). CDR3 size: 15 residues. As DNA, the CDR3 is TGTGCCAGTAGTATACAAACAGCTACAATGAAAAAACTGTTTTTT. Its protein product is CASSIQTATMKKLFF.

The rearrangement links TRBV28 to TRBJ1-4, with TRBD1 matching 8 bases. Germline V CDR1 and CDR2: MDHEN, SYDVKM. This CDR3 has 19 residues. V lost 0 bases, J lost 6 bases, and 15 bases stayed unmatched. In DNA form, the CDR3 reads TGTGCCAGCAGTTTATGGGTATGGGCTACCGGGACAGGAGATGAAAAACTGTTTTTT. This sequence encodes CASSLWVWATGTGDEKLFF.

The V call is TRBV7-3, the J call TRBJ1-4; no definite D call. The germline CDR1 and CDR2 sequences are SGHTA and FQGTGA. Deletions cut 2 bases from V and 0 bases from J, with 7 bases between. The CDR3 is 15 amino acids. This CDR3 is CASSLGRATNEKLFF. CDR3 sequence (DNA): TGTGCCAGCAGCTTAGGCCGCGCAACTAATGAAAAACTGTTTTTT.

The chain links TRBV5-4 to TRBJ2-2, with unresolved D. Germline V gives CDR1 SGHNT, CDR2 YYREEE (reference sequence). Trimming shortened V by 2 bases and J by 6 bases, and 5 bases separated the two germline ends. The CDR3 runs to 12 residues. DNA of the CDR3: TGTGCCAGCAGCTTAGGTCCCGGGGAGCTGTTTTTT. It specifies CASSLGPGELFF.

The rearrangement uses TRBV5-1 and TRBJ2-7; unclear D gene. Germline V lookup: CDR1 SGHRS, CDR2 YFSETQ. The V gene lost 1 base and the J gene lost 4 bases, with 9 bases spanning the gap. The CDR3 totals 13 residues. The CDR3 sequence: CASSLIGLYEQYF. CDR3 nucleotide sequence: TGCGCCAGCAGCTTGATCGGGCTTTACGAGCAGTACTTC.

V gene TRBV12-5 combines with J gene TRBJ2-7; the match to TRBD1 covers 9 bases. V lost 4 bases and J lost 0; bases outside the gene matches: 1. The germline V gene encodes CDR1 LGHNT and CDR2 FRNRAP. The CDR3 covers 14 residues. The CDR3 loop is CASGSGQGSYEQYF. CDR3 nucleotide sequence: TGTGCTAGTGGTTCGGGACAGGGCTCCTACGAGCAGTACTTC.

This chain links TRBV4-1 with TRBJ1-6, with a weak D call TRBD1 (5 bases). V was cut by 0 bases and J by 8 bases, with 5 bases left in between. Germline V gene sequence: CDR1 MGHRA, CDR2 YSYEKL. This CDR3 has 13 amino acids. CDR3: CASSQEGDSPLHF. The CDR3 nucleotides read TGCGCCAGCAGCCAAGAGGGGGATTCACCCCTCCACTTT.

This chain connects TRBV5-5 to TRBJ2-1, with 14 positions matching TRBD2. With 4 bases clipped from V and 7 bases from J, the junction kept 16 bases outside the gene matches. Germline values: CDR1 SGHKS, CDR2 YYEKEE (reference sequence). The CDR3 is 19 amino acids. The chain's CDR3 is CASSTLTSGRGGPRNEQFF. The CDR3, as DNA: TGTGCCAGCAGCACCCTGACTAGCGGGAGGGGCGGTCCCAGAAATGAGCAGTTCTTC. Full variable domain (remainder filled in from reference TRBV5-5 and TRBJ2-1): DAGVTQSPTHLIKTRGQQVTLRCSPISGHKSVSWYQQVLGQGPQFIFQYYEKEERGRGNFPDRFSARQFPNYSSELNVNALLLGDSALYLCASSTLTSGRGGPRNEQFFGPGTRLTVL.